This TCR beta chain came from a study of beta chain features in type 1 diabetes. Overall study results and limits: Shorter TCRB CDR3s, moderately but significantly so, marked every one of the four CD4+ subsets in Type 1 diabetes patients.

The table lists this clone with a few counts. As yet, its antigen is unknown. Sorted CD4+ subsets: naive, central memory, regulatory, stem cell-like memory (CD45RO/CCR7/CD25/CD127/CD95/CD27 panel). All of the isolated RNA was reverse transcribed, so expressed TCRB transcripts were sequenced. Around 3.57 million reads was the average for naive, central memory and regulatory T cell samples. Method: immunoSEQ multiplex PCR; TCRdb's copy keeps in-frame clones and lacks some. The table includes 300,000 to 400,000 clones, around 7.6% detected once. Sequencing was done on a sample of central memory CD4+ T cells from blood. The clonotype originates from a woman younger than 30 in good health.

For the CDR3, the DNA is TGTGCCATCAGTGCCGGACAGGGTGAAGCTTTCTTT. It codes for CAISAGQGEAFF. V is TRBV10-3 and J is TRBJ1-1, with 8 bases identical to TRBD1. The CDR3 has 12 amino acids. Germline assignment: CDR1 ENHRY and CDR2 SYGVKD. J lost 7 bases, V lost 4 bases, and 2 bases had no gene match.